The T cell receptor (beta chain) under discussion was sequenced for a study of T cells in Graves' hyperthyroidism and ophthalmopathy. Findings of the study overall: Ophthalmopathy prediction by the model preceded onset by a median 6.5 months.

There were TCR beta CDR3 regions amplified from RNA transcripts. When the TCR CDR3 underwent first-round RT-PCR, the HTBI primer set was used. Each CDR3 protein gets one entry after TCRdb re-called the multiplex PCR reads with MiXCR. The sample shows 300,000 to 450,000 distinct CDR3 sequences, more than 11% of them seen only once. This CDR3 is 13 amino acids long. Germline V gives CDR1 LGHDT, CDR2 YNNKEL (reference sequence). For the diagnoses, clinical symptoms, serum thyroxine and TRAb, thyroid ultrasound and orbital computed tomography were used. In the case of this clonotype: The antigen is unknown. With a much larger clone just one base away, this may be a read error.

This chain links TRBV3-1 with TRBJ2-7; D gene ambiguous. The TCR sequence derives from a woman aged 60-75 years with Graves' hyperthyroidism. Source material: blood. The CDR3 DNA sequence: TGTGCCAGCTGCCAATCCGCGAGATACGAGCAGTACTTC. Translating gives CASCQSARYEQYF.